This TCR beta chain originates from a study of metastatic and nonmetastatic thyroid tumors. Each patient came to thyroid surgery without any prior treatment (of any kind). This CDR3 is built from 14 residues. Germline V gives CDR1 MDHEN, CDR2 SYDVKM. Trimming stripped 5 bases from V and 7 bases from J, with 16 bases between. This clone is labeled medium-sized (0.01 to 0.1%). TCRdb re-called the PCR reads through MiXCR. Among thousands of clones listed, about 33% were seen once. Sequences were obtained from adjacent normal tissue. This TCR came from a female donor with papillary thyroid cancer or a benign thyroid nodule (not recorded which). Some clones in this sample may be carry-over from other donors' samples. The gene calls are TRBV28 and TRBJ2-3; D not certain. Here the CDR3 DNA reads TGTGCCAGCAGTCCACCGACTTCCTCACATACGCAGTATTTT. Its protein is CASSPPTSSHTQYF.